A single sample gave rise to the 10 T cell receptor beta chains below, sequenced in a study of cytomegalovirus exposure and HLA in healthy donors (dated by TCRdb to 2016 to 2017). The library was built by means of the immunoSEQ multiplex PCR assay. A mixture of 60 forward primers for TCR Vbeta segments and 13 reverse primers for TCR Jbeta segments was used in the multiplex PCR. Held by TCRdb, this immuneACCESS table contains in-frame sequences only and omits some clones. Under half of the omission traces to an unresolved V gene where checked; the cause of the rest is unknown. The sample contains some 150,000 clones, around nine tenths of them found a single time. The ten top clones hold 0.8% to 1% of the sample. Sequences were obtained from PBMCs. The receptors stem from a woman in her thirties in good health and CMV-seronegative.

CDR3 amino acids: CASSESQGGYGYTF. The CDR3 bases are TGCGCCAGCAGTGAGTCTCAAGGGGGCTATGGCTACACCTTC. V usage is TRBV10-1 and J usage is TRBJ1-2; D perhaps matches TRBD1 (6 bases). The V end lost 0 bases, the J end lost 4 bases, and 9 bases lay between the germline ends. This CDR3 is 14 amino acids long. Germline values: CDR1 WNHNN, CDR2 SYGVQD (reference sequence).

This clone has a single count. The chain recombines TRBV5-1 with TRBJ2-3; a possible D gene is TRBD2 (7 bases). The CDR3 consists of 15 residues. The germline V gene has CDR1 SGHRS and CDR2 YFSETQ. The ends were cut back, 4 bases at V and 6 bases at J, with 18 bases in the middle. The CDR3: CASSGRAGAGDTQYF. CDR3 bases: TGCGCCAGCAGCGGCCGGGCGGGGGCCGGGGATACGCAGTATTTT.

J is TRBJ2-1 and V is TRBV28; TRBD2 matches at 8 bases. Germline V gene data show CDR1 as MDHEN and CDR2 as SYDVKM. The CDR3 spans 15 residues. V lost 7 bases and J lost 6; bases outside the gene matches: 11. The CDR3 region is CASTTGTSGRNEQFF. The CDR3 coding sequence is TGTGCCAGCACCACGGGTACTAGCGGCCGCAATGAGCAGTTCTTC. The entire variable domain, with the rest obtained from reference TRBV28 and TRBJ2-1, is as follows: DVKVTQSSRYLVKRTGEKVFLECVQDMDHENMFWYRQDPGLGLRLIYFSYDVKMKEKGDIPEGYSVSREKKERFSLILESASTNQTSMYLCASTTGTSGRNEQFFGPGTRLTVL.

V usage is TRBV15 and J usage is TRBJ2-1; TRBD2 matches 8 bases. This CDR3 spans 16 amino acids. The V gene's germline CDR1 is LNHNV and CDR2 YYDKDF (reference sequence). Trimming at V came to 3 bases and at J to 6 bases, leaving 10 bases not matched to a gene. The CDR3 reads CATSSPRGGPGNEQFF. As DNA, the CDR3 is TGTGCCACCAGCAGCCCCCGGGGGGGGCCGGGCAATGAGCAGTTCTTC.

The V and J genes are TRBV4-1 and TRBJ2-5; TRBD1 aligns across 8 bases. The CDR3 is made up of 15 amino acids. From germline, CDR1 is MGHRA and CDR2 YSYEKL. Germline trimming cut 0 bases from V and 10 bases from J; bases unmatched to any gene: 10. In DNA, the CDR3 is TGCGCCAGCAGCCAAGAGGGACAGGCCCTCCGGGGCCAGTACTTC. Its protein product is CASSQEGQALRGQYF.

V is TRBV11-2 and J is TRBJ2-1, with TRBD2 as a possible D gene (7 bases). The CDR3 has 16 amino acids. Trimming removed 5 bases from V and 0 bases from J, with 14 bases in between. Looked up from germline, CDR1 is SGHAT and CDR2 is FQNNGV. In nucleotides, the CDR3 is TGTGCCAGCAGCAAGATGCGGGGGCCCTCCTACAATGAGCAGTTCTTC. Its translation is CASSKMRGPSYNEQFF.

This rearrangement joins TRBV5-6 to TRBJ2-1; maybe TRBD1 (5 bases). Germline V gives CDR1 SGHDT, CDR2 YYEEEE. Trimming stripped 4 bases from V and 1 base from J, with 9 bases between. The CDR3 covers 14 residues. The CDR3 coding sequence is TGTGCCAGCAGCCTCGCAGGGTCCTACAATGAGCAGTTCTTC. This codes for CASSLAGSYNEQFF.

The genes are TRBV6-1 and TRBJ2-3, with 7 bases aligning to TRBD1. Looked up from germline, CDR1 is MNHNS and CDR2 is SASEGT. CDR3 length: 15 residues. Unmatched junction bases numbered 5, after V lost 3 bases and J lost 2 bases. The CDR3 loop reads CASSDTGVHTDTQYF. The CDR3 region has the DNA TGTGCCAGCAGTGACACAGGGGTTCACACAGATACGCAGTATTTT.

The rearrangement uses TRBV2 and TRBJ1-1; 8 bases are a match to TRBD1. The CDR3 has 19 residues. The trim removed 1 base at V and 0 bases at J, leaving 13 bases unmatched. Germline V gene data show CDR1 as SNHLY and CDR2 as FYNNEI. The CDR3 region has the DNA TGTGCCAGCAGTGAAGGCCTGACCAGGGGGCGCGGGGTGAACACTGAAGCTTTCTTT. Protein sequence: CASSEGLTRGRGVNTEAFF.

This chain joins TRBV10-3 and TRBJ2-7, with 10 bases aligning to TRBD1. Germline CDR1 ENHRY, CDR2 SYGVKD. Unmatched junction bases numbered 8, after V lost 4 bases and J lost 2 bases. The CDR3 loop spans 16 amino acids. CDR3 nucleotides: TGTGCCATCAGTGGTACCGGGGACAGGGGCCCCTACGAGCAGTACTTC. Its protein product is CAISGTGDRGPYEQYF.